This is a list of T cell receptor beta chains from one sample in a study of cytomegalovirus exposure and HLA in healthy donors. Libraries were prepared by immunoSEQ multiplex PCR; TCRdb keeps only in-frame clonotypes and omits some of them. The data hold under 300,000 clones, with approximately 90% observed a single time. Sequencing was done on a sample of PBMCs. All receptors derive from a man aged 35-49 years in good health and CMV-seropositive. Both conserved end residues are trimmed from each CDR3.

V gene: TRBV7-2; CDR3 protein: ASSLALGRGNGELF
V gene: TRBV19; CDR3 protein: ASSIGAGEETQY
V gene: TRBV7-9; CDR3 protein: ASSLAGQGASGYT
V gene: TRBV7-2; CDR3 protein: ASSQTDYQETQY
V gene: TRBV6-6; CDR3 protein: ASSYGQGREQF
V gene: TRBV27; CDR3 protein: ASSLRGLAGSYNEQF
V gene: TRBV7-3; CDR3 protein: ASSLTGAQREGYNEQF
V gene: TRBV5-1; CDR3 protein: ASSLLYEETQY
V gene: TRBV19; CDR3 protein: ASSLQDNQPQH
V gene: TRBV7-2; CDR3 protein: ASSPNPGQGGQPQH
V gene: TRBV27; CDR3 protein: ASWSRDTTYEQY
V gene: TRBV5-4; CDR3 protein: ASSLGSATNEKLF
V gene: TRBV27; CDR3 protein: ASRPRQPQRPQH
V gene: TRBV7-9; CDR3 protein: ASSLAPIPSANTGELF
V gene: TRBV7-8; CDR3 protein: ASSYWGGARQETQY
V gene: TRBV7-8; CDR3 protein: ASSSRGLTGVFGEQY
V gene: TRBV19; CDR3 protein: ASTWTADSYEQY
V gene: TRBV9; CDR3 protein: ASSGWGDSQY
V gene: TRBV5-6; CDR3 protein: ASSPRLLAGGETQY
V gene: TRBV14; CDR3 protein: ASSPDRGMQPQH
V gene: TRBV6-5; CDR3 protein: ASGRDGYT
V gene: TRBV5-1; CDR3 protein: ASSPGLAGGEQF
V gene: TRBV10-2; CDR3 protein: ASSELYGTSGQETQY
V gene: TRBV27; CDR3 protein: ASAPLGQATLPSNQPQH
V gene: TRBV28; CDR3 protein: ASSLGLGYEQY
V gene: TRBV19; CDR3 protein: ASSADRGVSSNVLT
V gene: TRBV10-3; CDR3 protein: AISESEVMNTEAF
V gene: TRBV28; CDR3 protein: ASSPRVPPYEQY
V gene: TRBV7-9; CDR3 protein: ASSSPGGNYEQY
V gene: TRBV11-2; CDR3 protein: ASSSYRVRGSPLH
V gene: TRBV7-3; CDR3 protein: ASSFGTGPYEQY
V gene: TRBV14; CDR3 protein: ASSRRTAEAF
V gene: TRBV19; CDR3 protein: ASRRTGYEQY